The 14 T cell receptor beta chains below come from one sample, sequenced in a study of blood T cell repertoires in COVID-19. Produced via immunoSEQ multiplex PCR; TCRdb's table is partial and in-frame only. The table has around 250,000 clones, around 82% seen once. The sample was peripheral blood. Receptors originate from a human donor in a cohort sampled during active COVID-19.

This clone came up a few times. The chain joins TRBV5-1 to TRBJ1-1; D remains ambiguous. The CDR3 has 15 amino acids. Deletions cut 3 bases from V and 6 bases from J, with 18 bases between. The germline gives CDR1 SGHRS, CDR2 YFSETQ. CDR3: CASSWKGRGAPEAFF. CDR3 sequence (DNA): TGCGCCAGCAGCTGGAAGGGCCGGGGTGCTCCTGAAGCTTTCTTT.

The rearrangement links TRBV7-2 to TRBJ1-2, with D tentatively TRBD1 (6 bases). Trimming removed 8 bases from V and 1 base from J, with 17 bases in between. Germline V gene sequence: CDR1 SGHTA, CDR2 FQGNSA. This CDR3 contains 15 residues. The CDR3 DNA reads TGTGCCAGCCGAAGGGAGGGGGGTGTTAACTATGGCTACACCTTC. It codes for CASRREGGVNYGYTF.

Details on this clone: Other nucleotide sequences from this sample produce the same CDR3. The V gene is TRBV6-5, the J gene TRBJ2-7, with 8 bases matching TRBD2. V was pared by 9 bases and J by 6 bases, with 4 bases of the junction left unmatched. CDR1 MNHEY and CDR2 SVGAGI come from the germline V gene. There are 11 residues in the CDR3. The CDR3 DNA is TGTGCCAGTCGGGAGGGTCCCGAGCAGTACTTC. Translated: CASREGPEQYF.

The chain uses TRBV3-1 (or the pseudogene TRBV3-2) and TRBJ1-6, with D tentatively TRBD1 (5 bases). CDR1 is LGHDT, CDR2 YNNKEL, per germline (reference sequence). CDR3 length: 15 amino acids. The V and J ends lost 4 bases and 1 base respectively, with 8 bases between them. This chain's CDR3 is CASSPGDSYNSPLHF. CDR3 bases: TGTGCCAGCAGCCCGGGGGATTCCTATAATTCACCCCTCCACTTT.

This clone has a handful of counts. This chain joins TRBV7-2 and TRBJ2-2; 8 nucleotides line up with TRBD1. The CDR3 has 15 amino acids. J lost 4 bases, V lost 5 bases, and 6 bases had no gene match. The germline V gene encodes CDR1 SGHTA and CDR2 FQGNSA. The CDR3: CASSPTGGPTGELFF. DNA of the CDR3: TGTGCCAGCAGCCCCACAGGGGGGCCCACCGGGGAGCTGTTTTTT.

The V and J genes are TRBV19 and TRBJ2-7; tentative D call: TRBD2 (5 bases). The CDR3 is made up of 15 amino acids. Germline loops: CDR1 LNHDA, CDR2 SQIVND (reference sequence). Between the trimmed V and J ends, which lost 0 bases and 6 bases, there was a span of 15 bases. The CDR3 is CASSIDQRPRGEQYF. The DNA of the CDR3 is TGTGCCAGTAGTATAGATCAGCGGCCCCGGGGCGAGCAGTACTTC.

The rearrangement joins TRBV6-5 to TRBJ2-7; 10 bases fit TRBD2. CDR3 size: 15 residues. Germline V lookup: CDR1 MNHEY, CDR2 SVGAGI. The ends lost 7 bases at V and 2 bases at J; junction bases unmatched: 8. CDR3 sequence reads: CASNHRTSGAYEQYF. The CDR3 nucleotides read TGTGCCAGCAACCATCGGACTAGCGGAGCCTACGAGCAGTACTTC.

The CDR3 is CASSQDVAGGRNYGYTF. In DNA, the CDR3 is TGTGCCAGCAGCCAAGATGTGGCTGGGGGCCGGAACTATGGCTACACCTTC. J is TRBJ1-2 and V is TRBV4-2, with D maybe TRBD1 (6 bases). This CDR3 region has 17 residues. The germline CDR1 and CDR2 sequences are LGHNA and YNFKEQ. Deletions cut 0 bases from V and 2 bases from J, with 16 bases between.

The chain links TRBV5-6 to TRBJ2-7; TRBD2 might be the D (6 bases). V lost 4 bases and J 3 bases, leaving 17 bases between the germline ends. The CDR3 is 15 amino acids. Looked up from germline, CDR1 is SGHDT and CDR2 is YYEEEE. CDR3: CASSLLGTHRYEQYF. The CDR3 DNA sequence: TGTGCCAGCAGCCTTTTGGGGACTCACCGCTACGAGCAGTACTTC.

CDR3: CASSVFTSGGSTDTQYF. CDR3 nucleotides: TGTGCCAGCAGTGTTTTTACTAGCGGGGGAAGCACAGATACGCAGTATTTT. The chain couples TRBV2 to TRBJ2-3, with 11 bases aligning to TRBD2. V was pared by 4 bases and J by 0 bases, with 6 bases of the junction left unmatched. This CDR3 spans 17 amino acids. The germline CDR1 and CDR2 sequences are SNHLY and FYNNEI.

The chain links TRBV7-2 to TRBJ2-1, with TRBD2 matching over 9 bases. Losses at the gene ends were 5 bases for V and 5 bases for J; bases not matched to a gene: 10. The CDR3 contains 16 residues. CDR1 is SGHTA and CDR2 is FQGNSA in the germline V gene. CDR3 nucleotides: TGTGCCAGCAGCCCGAGGCGGGGGGGCAGACACAATGAGCAGTTCTTC. This sequence encodes CASSPRRGGRHNEQFF.

This clone was counted once. The V gene is TRBV4-3, the J gene TRBJ2-2; D might be TRBD1 (6 bases). Per the germline V gene, CDR1 is LGHNA and CDR2 is YSLEER. Trimming shortened V by 1 base and J by 5 bases, and 11 bases separated the two germline ends. This CDR3 contains 15 residues. CDR3: CASSQATTGTGELFF. CDR3 nucleotides: TGCGCCAGCAGCCAAGCCACCACAGGGACCGGGGAGCTGTTTTTT.

The chain carries TRBV13 and TRBJ2-3; 10 positions match TRBD2. After removal of 1 base from V and 5 bases from J, the junction contained 6 bases not matched to a gene. The germline gives CDR1 PRHDT, CDR2 FYEKMQ (reference sequence). The CDR3 has 16 amino acids. The CDR3 region has the DNA TGTGCCAGCAGCTTAGCTGAGCGGGGGGGCCTAGATACGCAGTATTTT. Its protein product is CASSLAERGGLDTQYF.

The rearrangement joins TRBV6-5 to TRBJ2-7; tentative D call: TRBD1 (6 bases). Trimming pared 1 base from V and 1 base from J, leaving 11 bases between. Germline V gene lookup returns CDR1 MNHEY and CDR2 SVGAGI. This CDR3 has 15 amino acids. The CDR3 region has the DNA TGTGCCAGCAGTTACTTTGACAGGACTTCCTACGAGCAGTACTTC. Translated: CASSYFDRTSYEQYF.